Listed here are 21 T cell receptor beta chains from one sample, sequenced in a study of blood T cell repertoires in COVID-19. Assay used: immunoSEQ multiplex PCR; TCRdb lists only in-frame clones, some missing. Here the sample spans about 170,000 clones, more than 85% being singletons. The sequencing input was peripheral blood. The receptors stem from a woman of 80 years or more in a cohort sampled during active or convalescent COVID-19.

The J gene is TRBJ2-1, the V gene TRBV6-5, with D perhaps TRBD2 (5 bases). V was pared by 6 bases and J by 5 bases, with 11 bases between. The CDR3 consists of 13 residues. Per germline, CDR1 MNHEY and CDR2 SVGAGI. CDR3 loop: CASSSTRDNEQFF. CDR3 nucleotide sequence: TGTGCCAGCAGCAGTACTAGGGACAATGAGCAGTTCTTC.

This chain uses TRBV21-1 with TRBJ1-5. TRBV21-1 is an annotated pseudogene. This CDR3 comprises 17 residues. The CDR3 DNA sequence: TGTGCCAGCAGCAAATTCTCTATCGGTTCCCCCAATCAGCCCCAGCATTTT. It codes for CASSKFSIGSPNQPQHF.

The sample holds one count of this clone. The rearrangement links TRBV6-2 or TRBV6-3 to TRBJ1-5; D is unclear. This CDR3 region has 15 residues. Trimming stripped 2 bases from V and 0 bases from J, with 8 bases between. CDR1 and CDR2 (germline): MNHEY, SVGEGT. The CDR3 coding sequence is TGTGCCAGCAGTTACCCAACAACTAGCAATCAGCCCCAGCATTTT. Its protein product is CASSYPTTSNQPQHF.

The chain has TRBV18 and TRBJ1-4; D not certain. The ends were cut back, 4 bases at V and 5 bases at J, with 11 bases in the middle. The CDR3 has 14 amino acids. The germline gives CDR1 KGHSH, CDR2 LQKENI. CDR3 nucleotide sequence: TGTGCCAGCTCACGCTCCGGGTTAAATGAAAAACTGTTTTTT. Its protein product is CASSRSGLNEKLFF.

The CDR3 nucleotides are TGTGCCACCAGCCTGTACACCGGGGAGCTGTTTTTT. It is translated as CATSLYTGELFF. This rearrangement joins TRBV15 to TRBJ2-2; D unresolved. Germline CDR1 and CDR2: LNHNV and YYDKDF (reference sequence). CDR3 length: 12 amino acids. Trimming removed 5 bases at V and 3 bases at J, with 4 bases between.

The chain is built from TRBV11-2 and TRBJ1-1; D not certain. Looked up from germline, CDR1 is SGHAT and CDR2 is FQNNGV. The V end was cut by 0 bases, the J end by 6 bases, with 11 bases between. CDR3 length: 14 amino acids. The CDR3 region is CASSLDPLPPEAFF. CDR3 DNA: TGTGCCAGCAGCTTAGACCCCCTCCCCCCTGAAGCTTTCTTT.

The chain recombines TRBV18 with TRBJ1-2, with 8 bases fitting TRBD1. Germline CDR1 is KGHSH and CDR2 is LQKENI. With 6 bases clipped from V and 3 bases from J, the junction kept 3 bases outside the gene matches. This CDR3 region has 13 residues. CDR3 amino acids: CASSVQGDYGYTF. In nucleotides, the CDR3 is TGTGCCAGCTCCGTACAGGGGGACTATGGCTACACCTTC.

The rearrangement links TRBV7-9 to TRBJ2-7, with 8 nucleotides matching TRBD1. This CDR3 is built from 13 residues. Germline loops: CDR1 SEHNR, CDR2 FQNEAQ (reference sequence). V trimming: 7 bases; J trimming: 4 bases; junction bases outside the gene matches: 6. The CDR3 is CASTIGQGYEQYV. The DNA for the CDR3 is TGTGCCAGCACCATTGGACAGGGTTACGAGCAGTACGTC.

The chain uses TRBV24-1 and TRBJ1-2; 7 nucleotides match TRBD1. After removal of 3 bases from V and 4 bases from J, the junction contained 7 bases not matched to a gene. The CDR3 length is 15 residues. Germline V gene data show CDR1 as KGHDR and CDR2 as SFDVKD. CDR3 sequence: CATSDGTAGGYGYTF. The CDR3 DNA sequence: TGTGCCACCAGTGATGGGACCGCAGGGGGCTATGGCTACACCTTC.

J is TRBJ1-3 and V is TRBV10-3; unclear D gene. Germline V gene data show CDR1 as ENHRY and CDR2 as SYGVKD. The CDR3 contains 14 residues. The ends were cut back, 3 bases at V and 0 bases at J, with 6 bases in the middle. CDR3 sequence: CAISDNNSGNTIYF. The CDR3 DNA reads TGTGCCATCAGTGACAACAACTCTGGAAACACCATATATTTT.

The chain has TRBV10-1 and TRBJ2-2; the match to TRBD2 covers 8 bases. The V gene end was trimmed by 9 bases and the J gene end by 4 bases; junction bases not matched to a gene: 7. Germline V gives CDR1 WNHNN, CDR2 SYGVQD (reference sequence). The length of the CDR3 is 14 residues. CDR3 bases: TGCGCCAGTAATCGGGGGGGCTTCACCGGGGAGCTGTTTTTT. This gives the protein CASNRGGFTGELFF.

The rearrangement links TRBV6-5 to TRBJ2-7; 7 nucleotides agree with TRBD1. Germline V CDR1 and CDR2: MNHEY, SVGAGI. V lost 5 bases to trimming and J lost 6 bases; unmatched junction nucleotides: 4. There are 12 residues in the CDR3. CDR3 sequence: CASSRTGVEQYF. The CDR3 DNA reads as TGTGCCAGCAGTCGTACAGGGGTCGAGCAGTACTTC.

In this sample, this clone turned up once. The rearrangement links TRBV10-3 to TRBJ1-1; TRBD1 matches at 7 bases. Germline V CDR1 and CDR2: ENHRY, SYGVKD. This CDR3 region has 15 residues. V was pared by 1 base and J by 3 bases, with 5 bases of the junction left unmatched. The CDR3 DNA is TGTGCCATCAGTGAGTGGAGTACAGGGGACACTGAAGCTTTCTTT. Translation gives CAISEWSTGDTEAFF.

In nucleotides, the CDR3 is TGTGCCAGCAGTCCCACAGGGTTTTTCATGGCGAACACTGAAGCTTTCTTT. It encodes CASSPTGFFMANTEAFF. J is TRBJ1-1 and V is TRBV27; possible D gene TRBD1, 6 bases. This CDR3 is built from 17 residues. Deletions cut 5 bases from V and 1 base from J, with 20 bases between. CDR1 MNHEY and CDR2 SMNVEV come from the germline V gene (reference sequence).

This chain uses TRBV9 with TRBJ2-4; D not certain. The CDR3 contains 13 residues. The germline gives CDR1 SGDLS, CDR2 YYNGEE. Trimming stripped 8 bases from V and 1 base from J, with 10 bases between. CDR3 protein: CARQEFAKNIQYF. The CDR3 DNA follows: TGTGCCAGGCAAGAGTTTGCCAAAAACATTCAGTACTTC.

A few counts support this clone. The V gene is TRBV10-1, the J gene TRBJ1-6; D is perhaps TRBD1 (5 bases). This CDR3 spans 12 amino acids. Germline lookup yields CDR1 WNHNN and CDR2 SYGVQD (reference sequence). Trimming left V 10 bases short and J 5 bases short, with 9 bases between. The CDR3 DNA reads TGCGCCACGGGGGAAAATAATTCACCCCTCCACTTT. Protein product: CATGENNSPLHF.

The chain combines TRBV9 with TRBJ2-1; D possibly corresponds to TRBD2 (6 bases). Germline loops: CDR1 SGDLS, CDR2 YYNGEE. V dropped 3 bases and J dropped 6 bases, with 16 bases sitting between them. This CDR3 spans 15 amino acids. The CDR3 here is CASSDQTTGGNEQFF. The DNA of the CDR3 is TGTGCCAGCAGCGACCAGACTACCGGGGGCAATGAGCAGTTCTTC.

The rearrangement uses TRBV29-1 and TRBJ1-5, with 11 bases matching TRBD1. CDR1 SQVTM and CDR2 ANQGSEA come from the germline V gene. V trimming: 7 bases; J trimming: 2 bases; junction bases outside the gene matches: 13. The CDR3 loop spans 17 amino acids. The CDR3 DNA sequence: TGCAGCGCGCTGGCGGGACAGGGGGTTCCTGGCAATCAGCCCCAGCATTTT. It translates to CSALAGQGVPGNQPQHF.

At least ten counts were recorded for this clone. The chain has TRBV4-1 and TRBJ1-6, with D possibly matching TRBD1 (5 bases). With 4 bases removed from V and 6 bases from J, the gap between germline ends came to 22 bases. The CDR3 sequence is 18 residues long. Germline CDR1 reads MGHRA; CDR2 reads YSYEKL. CDR3 region: CASSLSRRPEGVNSPLHF. CDR3 coding DNA: TGCGCCAGCAGCCTCAGCAGAAGACCCGAAGGGGTTAATTCACCCCTCCACTTT.

The rearrangement joins TRBV7-6 to TRBJ1-2, with 12 bases lining up with TRBD1. This CDR3 contains 15 residues. Germline V gene sequence: CDR1 SGHVS, CDR2 FNYEAQ. The V gene end was trimmed by 1 base and the J gene end by 6 bases; junction bases not matched to a gene: 3. CDR3 region: CASSLGDRGQNGYTF. The CDR3 DNA sequence: TGTGCCAGCAGCTTAGGGGACAGGGGGCAAAATGGCTACACCTTC.

The chain recombines TRBV5-4 with TRBJ2-2, with D possibly TRBD1 on 5 matching bases. Trimming cost V 3 bases and J 4 bases, with 10 bases left between them. CDR3 length equals 14 residues. The germline V gene has CDR1 SGHNT and CDR2 YYREEE (reference sequence). Here the CDR3 DNA reads TGTGCCAGCAGCTCGACAGTAGTCACCGGGGAGCTGTTTTTT. It specifies CASSSTVVTGELFF.